This is a list of T cell receptor beta chains from one sample in a study of identical twins. TCRdb redid the calling of the 5' RACE reads with MiXCR, one entry per CDR3 protein. Found here are fewer than 250,000 distinct CDR3 sequences, approximately 15% of them singletons; the top ten hold 35% to 45%. These records were also assigned to another study, of T cells expressing NK-cell markers.

The sequenced sample was CD8+ T cells sorted from blood. These receptors were taken from a woman aged 18-29 years in good health. Both conserved end residues are trimmed from each CDR3.

V	J	CDR3
TRBV6-1	TRBJ2-3	ASLGGGGGQNTQY
TRBV10-2	TRBJ1-4	ASSALDRELF
TRBV4-1	TRBJ2-1	ASTLNLANEQF
TRBV15	TRBJ2-1	ATGIAGGPYNEQF
TRBV9	TRBJ1-4	ASSARDRPATNEKLF
TRBV6-5	TRBJ2-7	ASSYSIGGASEQY
TRBV29-1	TRBJ1-1	SVAGGRDTEAF
TRBV27	TRBJ2-5	ASSLWAGGQETQY
TRBV10-3	TRBJ2-7	AISDIAGISYEQY
TRBV12-3/TRBV12-4	TRBJ2-1	ASTPGTSGGPF
TRBV6-5	TRBJ2-7	ASSYSYLAGSYEQY